This T cell receptor (beta chain) is from a study of T-cell reconstitution after alpha-beta-depleted transplantation in children. The study's findings and limits: A year post-transplant, T-cell counts and diversity derived mostly from newly produced T cells.

Trimming took 3 bases from V and 8 from J; bases not matched to a gene: 9. Germline V gene data show CDR1 as SGHRS and CDR2 as YFSETQ. The CDR3 loop spans 15 amino acids. This clonotype came up a few times. Its target is not known. Researchers prepared the TCRbeta library using unique molecular identifiers, the study reports. TCRdb reprocessed the PCR reads via MiXCR and lists one record per CDR3 protein. The table lists 300,000 to 350,000 distinct CDR3 sequences, 15% to 20% of them singletons, with just over 40% in the top ten. This TCR was sampled from a male patient between 2 and 10 years old who had a stem cell transplant for acute lymphoblastic leukemia, so the T cells may come from the graft donor. Material: PBMCs, mostly from graft donor cells, obtained 360 days after TCRalphabeta/CD19-depleted stem cell transplant. The chain links TRBV5-1 to TRBJ2-3, with 10 bases aligning to TRBD2. Written as DNA, the CDR3 is TGCGCCAGCAGCTCCCCTAGCGGGAGTGTCCGTACGCAGTATTTT. Translating gives CASSSPSGSVRTQYF.